The 22 T cell receptor beta chains below come from one sample, sequenced in a study of shared clonotypes between healthy human individuals. The repertoire was sequenced with immunoSEQ multiplex PCR; TCRdb's copy has only in-frame clones and lacks some. The repertoire holds about 2.3 million clones, with approximately 93% as singletons. Sequenced sample: naive CD4+ T cells from PBMCs. Noted subset: CD45RA+ positively selected. These receptors were taken from a man between 18 and 35 years old in good health. Some clones in this sample may be carry-over from other donors' samples.

The table lists this clone with a count of one. Other DNA sequences in this specimen translate into the identical CDR3. This chain joins TRBV5-1 and TRBJ2-1; 12 positions match TRBD2. Losses at the gene ends were 2 bases for V and 10 bases for J; bases not matched to a gene: 7. Germline assignment: CDR1 SGHRS and CDR2 YFSETQ. CDR3 length equals 15 residues. The CDR3 reads CASSFLAGGPGEQFF. CDR3 sequence (DNA): TGCGCCAGCAGCTTCCTAGCGGGAGGGCCGGGAGAGCAGTTCTTC.

In regard to this clone: The same CDR3 is also encoded by other DNA sequences in this sample. This sequence joins TRBV28 and TRBJ1-2, with D perhaps matching TRBD1 (5 bases). Germline V gene lookup returns CDR1 MDHEN and CDR2 SYDVKM. The CDR3 is made up of 13 amino acids. With 7 bases removed from V and 0 bases from J, the gap between germline ends came to 9 bases. The CDR3 here is CASTTTANYGYTF. The CDR3 coding sequence is TGTGCCAGCACCACGACAGCTAACTATGGCTACACCTTC.

The chain has TRBV6-4 and TRBJ1-2; a weak D match, TRBD1 (5 bases). This CDR3 has 15 residues. Trimming took off 8 bases at V and 4 bases at J, with 20 bases between the two ends. Germline V gene data show CDR1 as MRHNA and CDR2 as SNTAGT. CDR3 region: CASEEETGASYGYTF. The CDR3 bases are TGTGCCAGCGAAGAGGAAACAGGAGCTTCCTATGGCTACACCTTC.

This clone was detected once. This chain links TRBV28 with TRBJ1-2; D is possibly TRBD1 (6 bases). Germline lookup yields CDR1 MDHEN and CDR2 SYDVKM. This CDR3 has 11 amino acids. V was clipped by 9 bases and J by 8 bases, with 13 bases between them. CDR3 nucleotide sequence: TGTGCCAGTCAGGAAAGGGGGGGCTACACCTTC. Translating gives CASQERGGYTF.

The chain uses TRBV25-1 and TRBJ1-2, with TRBD1 matching over 7 bases. CDR3 length: 15 residues. Trimming removed 3 bases from V and 2 bases from J; junction bases left unmatched: 6. Per germline, CDR1 MGHDK and CDR2 SYGVNS. The CDR3 loop reads CASSDPTGLNYGYTF. CDR3 sequence (DNA): TGTGCCAGCAGTGATCCGACAGGGCTGAACTATGGCTACACCTTC.

V usage is TRBV7-9 and J usage is TRBJ1-1; D possibly corresponds to TRBD1 (6 bases). This CDR3 is built from 15 residues. V lost 1 base and J 1 base, leaving 10 bases between the germline ends. In germline, CDR1 is SEHNR, CDR2 FQNEAQ (reference sequence). The DNA for the CDR3 is TGTGCCAGCAGCTTAGGTAACAGGGCGAACACTGAAGCTTTCTTT. Its translation: CASSLGNRANTEAFF.

The J gene is TRBJ1-1, the V gene TRBV7-2; D is unclear. V lost 7 bases, J lost 8 bases, and 17 bases lay in between. The CDR3 runs to 13 residues. Germline CDR1 SGHTA, CDR2 FQGNSA. The CDR3 loop reads CASNLGPAREAFF. CDR3 sequence (DNA): TGTGCCAGCAACCTCGGACCCGCTAGGGAAGCTTTCTTT.

The rearrangement joins TRBV10-2 to TRBJ2-4; D gene unclear. The V gene's germline CDR1 is WSHSY and CDR2 SAAADI. The CDR3 has 15 residues. Deletions cut 10 bases from V and 0 bases from J, with 16 bases between. The CDR3 nucleotides read TGCGCCACCTCTGGTTGGTCGACAGCCAAAAACATTCAGTACTTC. Its protein is CATSGWSTAKNIQYF.

J is TRBJ2-7 and V is TRBV9, with D tentatively TRBD1 (6 bases). Germline V gene lookup returns CDR1 SGDLS and CDR2 YYNGEE. The V end was cut by 3 bases, the J end by 3 bases, with 16 bases between. The CDR3 is 15 amino acids. The CDR3 spells CASSDGPDSRYEQYF. The CDR3 DNA is TGTGCCAGCAGCGATGGACCGGACAGCCGCTACGAGCAGTACTTC.

The chain recombines TRBV28 with TRBJ2-2; perhaps D is TRBD1 or TRBD2 (6 bases each). In germline, CDR1 is MDHEN, CDR2 SYDVKM. This CDR3 is built from 18 residues. With 7 bases removed from V and 0 bases from J, the gap between germline ends came to 21 bases. The CDR3: CASIAPYGGPPNTGELFF. CDR3 DNA sequence: TGTGCCAGCATTGCCCCTTATGGGGGGCCTCCGAACACCGGGGAGCTGTTTTTT.

Concerning this clone itself: Other DNA sequences of this sample code for an identical CDR3. The rearrangement uses TRBV7-2 and TRBJ2-1; D gene ambiguous. CDR3 length: 11 residues. V was pared by 4 bases and J by 4 bases, with 2 bases between. Germline V gene sequence: CDR1 SGHTA, CDR2 FQGNSA. The CDR3 nucleotides are TGTGCCAGCAGCTATTACAATGAGCAGTTCTTC. Encoded protein: CASSYYNEQFF. The entire variable domain, with the rest obtained from reference TRBV7-2 and TRBJ2-1, is as follows: GAGVSQSPSNKVTEKGKDVELRCDPISGHTALYWYRQSLGQGLEFLIYFQGNSAPDKSGLPSDRFSAERTGGSVSTLTIQRTQQEDSAVYLCASSYYNEQFFGPGTRLTVL.

The chain joins TRBV28 to TRBJ2-1; no firm D call. The CDR3 totals 11 residues. Germline assignment: CDR1 MDHEN and CDR2 SYDVKM. V was cut by 6 bases and J by 12 bases, with 12 bases left in between. The CDR3 region is CASSQTFAQFF. In nucleotides, the CDR3 is TGTGCCAGCAGCCAGACATTCGCGCAGTTCTTC.

The gene calls are TRBV28 and TRBJ2-1; D is possibly TRBD2 (6 bases). The CDR3 sequence is 15 residues long. Germline lookup yields CDR1 MDHEN and CDR2 SYDVKM. V was shortened by 8 bases and J by 4 bases, with 18 bases between the two germline ends. CDR3 nucleotides: TGTGCCAGCGGCCGGCGCGGGACCTCTTACAATGAGCAGTTCTTC. Its protein is CASGRRGTSYNEQFF.

The chain has TRBV21-1 and TRBJ2-2; whether TRBD1, the table's D call, matches the DNA was not checked. TRBV21-1 is marked as a pseudogene. The CDR3 sequence is 14 residues long. The CDR3: CASGGQGRTGELFF. CDR3 sequence (DNA): TGTGCCAGCGGAGGACAGGGAAGGACCGGGGAGCTGTTTTTT.

This chain connects TRBV7-3 to TRBJ1-2; 10 bases are a match to TRBD1. The V and J ends lost 5 bases and 1 base, in that order; junction bases with no gene match: 4. CDR1 is SGHTA and CDR2 is FQGTGA in the germline V gene. This CDR3 is 15 amino acids long. The CDR3 DNA sequence: TGTGCCAGCAGCGTCGACAGGGGGCTTAACTATGGCTACACCTTC. It specifies CASSVDRGLNYGYTF.

The J gene is TRBJ2-1, the V gene TRBV10-3; 8 bases are shared with TRBD1. Germline loops: CDR1 ENHRY, CDR2 SYGVKD. V shed 3 bases, J shed 4 bases, and the junction held 5 bases outside the gene matches. This CDR3 comprises 15 residues. CDR3 sequence: CAISEQGGRYNEQFF. For the CDR3, the DNA is TGTGCCATCAGTGAACAGGGGGGTCGGTACAATGAGCAGTTCTTC.

This rearrangement joins TRBV7-2 to TRBJ2-7; D not resolved. Germline CDR1 is SGHTA and CDR2 is FQGNSA. The CDR3 contains 14 residues. V lost 5 bases and J lost 1, with 12 bases in between. The CDR3, as DNA: TGTGCCAGCAGCCCACTCCCTTGGTCCTACGAGCAGTACTTC. Amino acid sequence: CASSPLPWSYEQYF. Combining the CDR3 with reference TRBV7-2 and TRBJ2-7 gives the whole variable domain GAGVSQSPSNKVTEKGKDVELRCDPISGHTALYWYRQSLGQGLEFLIYFQGNSAPDKSGLPSDRFSAERTGGSVSTLTIQRTQQEDSAVYLCASSPLPWSYEQYFGPGTRLTVT.

The chain combines TRBV5-1 with TRBJ1-2; D is perhaps TRBD1 (5 bases). Trimming left V 0 bases short and J 4 bases short, with 10 bases between. The CDR3 loop spans 14 amino acids. Germline V gives CDR1 SGHRS, CDR2 YFSETQ. Here the CDR3 reads CASSLEGLGYGYTF. The CDR3 DNA reads as TGCGCCAGCAGCTTGGAGGGGCTAGGCTATGGCTACACCTTC.

In its sample, this clone was seen once. The J gene is TRBJ2-3, the V gene TRBV9; tentative D call: TRBD2 (7 bases). V lost 4 bases and J 6 bases, leaving 12 bases between the germline ends. The germline gives CDR1 SGDLS, CDR2 YYNGEE. This CDR3 is built from 13 residues. As DNA, the CDR3 is TGTGCCAGCAGCTTCCGGGGGGCGGATACGCAGTATTTT. Amino acids: CASSFRGADTQYF.

The count of this clone is one. This same CDR3 is encoded by further DNA sequences in the sample. The chain carries TRBV7-9 and TRBJ1-3; D call uncertain. Trimming removed 2 bases from V and 0 bases from J, with 8 bases in between. The CDR3 has 15 residues. Germline CDR1 SEHNR, CDR2 FQNEAQ (reference sequence). The CDR3 sequence: CASSLSGGSGNTIYF. In DNA form, the CDR3 reads TGTGCCAGCAGCTTAAGTGGAGGCTCTGGAAACACCATATATTTT.

This chain links TRBV6-1 with TRBJ1-2; D perhaps matches TRBD1 (5 bases). Deletions cut 2 bases from V and 2 bases from J, with 18 bases between. Germline CDR1 and CDR2: MNHNS and SASEGT. CDR3 length: 17 residues. Here the CDR3 DNA reads TGTGCCAGCAGTGAACCTCTGTTCGGCAGGGCGAACTATGGCTACACCTTC. Encoded protein: CASSEPLFGRANYGYTF.

This clone was detected once. J is TRBJ2-3 and V is TRBV10-1; D possibly uses TRBD1 or TRBD2 (7 bases each). Germline CDR1 reads WNHNN; CDR2 reads SYGVQD (reference sequence). V lost 0 bases, J lost 5 bases, and 12 bases lay in between. This CDR3 has 15 residues. The CDR3 spells CASSESTGRVDTQYF. The CDR3 coding sequence is TGCGCCAGCAGTGAGTCGACAGGGAGGGTAGATACGCAGTATTTT.